This entry concerns a single T cell receptor beta chain. What it binds is unknown. The CDR3 consists of 15 residues. V lost 5 bases to trimming and J lost 0 bases, with 13 bases between them. From germline, CDR1 is SEHNR and CDR2 FQNEAQ (reference sequence). The sample comes from a study of tumor and adjacent non-tumor tissue in lung cancer. Study-wide points: TCR diversity was significantly greater in tumor than normal lung tissue. Top 100 clones took a larger repertoire share in normal lung. Tumor TCR diversity, when higher, was linked to shorter survival.

RNA was extracted from bulk tissue without any cell sorting. Newly diagnosed lung cancer patients had thoracic surgery in China, August–late 2014, without prior chemotherapy. TCRbeta libraries were built with three rounds of nested PCR, modified from ARM-PCR. TCRdb reprocessed the multiplex PCR reads with MiXCR, giving one entry per CDR3 protein. Seen here are approximately 120,000 distinct CDR3 sequences, roughly 77% observed once, and the top ten hold under 45%. This clonotype was obtained from a woman aged 60-75 years with non-small cell lung cancer. The chain joins TRBV7-9 to TRBJ1-2; perhaps TRBD1 as D (5 bases). Input material: lung tumor tissue. CDR3 residues: CASSGGVASNYGYTF. Written as DNA, the CDR3 is TGTGCCAGCAGCGGGGGGGTAGCTTCTAACTATGGCTACACCTTC.